A single sample is the source of the 3 T cell receptor beta chains below, sequenced in a study of cytomegalovirus exposure and HLA in healthy donors (dated by TCRdb to 2015 to 2018). The protocol used for the library was the immunoSEQ multiplex PCR assay. A mixture of 60 forward primers for TCR Vbeta segments and 13 reverse primers for TCR Jbeta segments was used in the multiplex PCR. The immuneACCESS repertoire file appears here via TCRdb, limited to in-frame rearrangements. These files lack a portion of the clones; in checked studies, under half of the deficit traces to unresolved V genes, and the cause of the others is not known. Here the sample has around 190,000 clones; around 84% occur a single time. Of the sample, about 1.7% falls within the top ten clones. Sequencing was performed on PBMCs. These receptors originate from a woman under 30 in good health and CMV-seronegative.

This chain connects TRBV12-5 to TRBJ1-2; TRBD1 matches 10 bases. Germline V CDR1 and CDR2: LGHNT, FRNRAP. The CDR3 covers 15 residues. The V segment lost 2 bases and the J segment 7 bases; nucleotides outside the gene matches: 7. Here the CDR3 reads CASGLSGQGFSGYTF. The CDR3 DNA reads as TGTGCTAGTGGTTTGTCGGGACAGGGGTTTAGTGGCTACACCTTC. The full variable domain, rest sourced from reference TRBV12-5 and TRBJ1-2, is DARVTQTPRHKVTEMGQEVTMRCQPILGHNTVFWYRQTMMQGLELLAYFRNRAPLDDSGMPKDRFSAEMPDATLATLKIQPSEPRDSAVYFCASGLSGQGFSGYTFGSGTRLTVV.

The chain joins TRBV7-9 to TRBJ2-7, with D possibly matching TRBD2 (5 bases). With 2 bases removed from V and 6 bases from J, the gap between germline ends came to 8 bases. This CDR3 region has 12 residues. Germline CDR1 and CDR2: SEHNR and FQNEAQ (reference sequence). The CDR3 spells CASSLIRGEQYF. The CDR3 DNA is TGTGCCAGCAGCTTAATTCGGGGCGAGCAGTACTTC.

The chain employs TRBV4-2 and TRBJ2-1; 10 bases match TRBD2. J gave up 8 bases and V 0 bases, and 4 bases lay outside the gene matches. The CDR3 totals 15 residues. The germline gives CDR1 LGHNA, CDR2 YNFKEQ. The CDR3, as DNA: TGTGCCAGCAGCCAAGAGGAGCGGGAGGGCCATGAGCAGTTCTTC. Its translation is CASSQEEREGHEQFF.